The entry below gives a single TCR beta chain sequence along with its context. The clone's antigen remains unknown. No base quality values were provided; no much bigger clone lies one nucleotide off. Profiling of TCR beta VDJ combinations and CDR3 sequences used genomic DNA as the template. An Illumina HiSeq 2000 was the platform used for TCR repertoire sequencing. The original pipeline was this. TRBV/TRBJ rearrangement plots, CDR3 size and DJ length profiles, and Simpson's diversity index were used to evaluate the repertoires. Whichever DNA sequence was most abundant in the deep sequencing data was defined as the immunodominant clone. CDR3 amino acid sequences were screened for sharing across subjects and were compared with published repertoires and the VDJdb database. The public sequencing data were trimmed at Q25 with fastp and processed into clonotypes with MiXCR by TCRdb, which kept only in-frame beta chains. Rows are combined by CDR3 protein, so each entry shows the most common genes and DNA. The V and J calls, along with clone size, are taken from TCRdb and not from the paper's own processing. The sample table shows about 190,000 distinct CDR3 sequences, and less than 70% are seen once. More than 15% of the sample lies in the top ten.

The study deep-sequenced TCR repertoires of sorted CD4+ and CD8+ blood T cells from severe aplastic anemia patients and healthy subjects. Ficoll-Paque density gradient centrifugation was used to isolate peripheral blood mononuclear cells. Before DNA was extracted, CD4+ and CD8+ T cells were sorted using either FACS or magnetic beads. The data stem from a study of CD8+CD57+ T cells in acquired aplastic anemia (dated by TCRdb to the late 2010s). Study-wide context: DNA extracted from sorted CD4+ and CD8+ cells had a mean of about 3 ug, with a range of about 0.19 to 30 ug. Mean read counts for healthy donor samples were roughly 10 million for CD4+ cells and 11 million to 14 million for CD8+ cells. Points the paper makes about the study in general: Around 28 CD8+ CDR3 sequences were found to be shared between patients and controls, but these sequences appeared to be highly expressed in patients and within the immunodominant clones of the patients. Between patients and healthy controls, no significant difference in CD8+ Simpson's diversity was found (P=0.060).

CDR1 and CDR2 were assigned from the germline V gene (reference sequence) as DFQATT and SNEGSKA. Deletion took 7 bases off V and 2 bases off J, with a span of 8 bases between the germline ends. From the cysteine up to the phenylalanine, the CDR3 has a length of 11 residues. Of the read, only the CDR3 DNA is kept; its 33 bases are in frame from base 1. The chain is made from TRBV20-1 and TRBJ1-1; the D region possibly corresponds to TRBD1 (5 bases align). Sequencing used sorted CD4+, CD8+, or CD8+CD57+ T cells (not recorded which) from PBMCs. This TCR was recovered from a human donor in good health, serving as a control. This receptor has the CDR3 CSGDSNTEAFF. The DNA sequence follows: TGCAGTGGGGACTCCAACACTGAAGCTTTCTTT.